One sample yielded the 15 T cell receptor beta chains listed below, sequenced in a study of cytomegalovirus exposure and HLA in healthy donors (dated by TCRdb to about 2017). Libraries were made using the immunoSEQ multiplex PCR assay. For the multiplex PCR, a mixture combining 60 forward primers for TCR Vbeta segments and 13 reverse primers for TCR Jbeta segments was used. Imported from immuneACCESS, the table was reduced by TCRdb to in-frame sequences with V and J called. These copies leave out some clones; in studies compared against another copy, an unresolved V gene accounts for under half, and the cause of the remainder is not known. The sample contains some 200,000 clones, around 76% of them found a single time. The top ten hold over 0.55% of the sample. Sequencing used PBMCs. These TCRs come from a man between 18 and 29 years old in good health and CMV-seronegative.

The CDR3 bases are TGTGCCAGCAGCTCATTCACAGATACGCAGTATTTT. It is translated as CASSSFTDTQYF. This chain links TRBV5-4 with TRBJ2-3; D not certain. Trimming left V 3 bases short and J 2 bases short, with 4 bases between. This CDR3 has 12 amino acids. Germline CDR1 reads SGHNT; CDR2 reads YYREEE (reference sequence). The whole variable domain, remainder taken from reference TRBV5-4 and TRBJ2-3, is ETGVTQSPTHLIKTRGQQVTLRCSSQSGHNTVSWYQQALGQGPQFIFQYYREEENGRGNFPPRFSGLQFPNYSSELNVNALELDDSALYLCASSSFTDTQYFGPGTRLTVL.

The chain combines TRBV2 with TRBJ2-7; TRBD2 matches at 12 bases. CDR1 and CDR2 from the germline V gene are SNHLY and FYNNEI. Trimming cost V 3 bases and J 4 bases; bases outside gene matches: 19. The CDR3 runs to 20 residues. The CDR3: CASSDGRALTRLAGEYEQYF. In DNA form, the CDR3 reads TGTGCCAGCAGTGACGGCCGGGCATTGACAAGACTAGCGGGAGAGTACGAGCAGTACTTC.

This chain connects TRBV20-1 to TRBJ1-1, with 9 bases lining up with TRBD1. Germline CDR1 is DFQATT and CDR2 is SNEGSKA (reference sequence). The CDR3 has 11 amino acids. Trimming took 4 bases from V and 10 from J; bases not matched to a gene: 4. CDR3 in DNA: TGCAGTGCTATGGGACAGGGAGGAGCTTTCTTT. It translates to CSAMGQGGAFF.

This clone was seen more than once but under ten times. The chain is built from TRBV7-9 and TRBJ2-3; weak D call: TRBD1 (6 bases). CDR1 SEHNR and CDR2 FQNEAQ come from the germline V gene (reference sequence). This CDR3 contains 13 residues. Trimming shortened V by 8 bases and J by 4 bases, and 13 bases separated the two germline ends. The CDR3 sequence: CASGQGSPDTQYF. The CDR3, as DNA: TGTGCCAGCGGGCAGGGGAGTCCAGATACGCAGTATTTT.

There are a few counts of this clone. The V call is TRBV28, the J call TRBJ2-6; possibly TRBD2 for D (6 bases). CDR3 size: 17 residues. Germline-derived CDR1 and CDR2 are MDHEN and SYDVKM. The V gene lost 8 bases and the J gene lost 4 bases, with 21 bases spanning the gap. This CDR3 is CASLSRGGVRGANVLTF. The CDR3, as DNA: TGTGCCAGCCTATCTAGAGGAGGGGTACGAGGGGCCAACGTCCTGACTTTC.

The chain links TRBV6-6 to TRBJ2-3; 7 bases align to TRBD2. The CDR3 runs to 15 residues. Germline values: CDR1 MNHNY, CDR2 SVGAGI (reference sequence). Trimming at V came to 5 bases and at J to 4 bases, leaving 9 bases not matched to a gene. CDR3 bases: TGTGCCAGCAGTCCGGGACTACCAGGTGCAGATACGCAGTATTTT. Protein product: CASSPGLPGADTQYF.

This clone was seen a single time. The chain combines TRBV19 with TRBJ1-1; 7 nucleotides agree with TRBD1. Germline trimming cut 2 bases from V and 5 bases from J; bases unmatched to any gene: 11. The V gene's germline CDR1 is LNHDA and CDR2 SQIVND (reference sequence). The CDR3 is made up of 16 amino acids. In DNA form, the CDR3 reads TGTGCCAGTAGTATAATGGCAGGGGGATTAAATACTGAAGCTTTCTTT. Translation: CASSIMAGGLNTEAFF.

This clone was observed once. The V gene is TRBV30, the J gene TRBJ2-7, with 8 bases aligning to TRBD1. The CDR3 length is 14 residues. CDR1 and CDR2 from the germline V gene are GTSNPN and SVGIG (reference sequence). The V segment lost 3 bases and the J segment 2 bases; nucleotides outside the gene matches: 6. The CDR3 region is CAWSRQGTTYEQYF. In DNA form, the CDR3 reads TGTGCCTGGAGCCGACAGGGGACAACCTACGAGCAGTACTTC.

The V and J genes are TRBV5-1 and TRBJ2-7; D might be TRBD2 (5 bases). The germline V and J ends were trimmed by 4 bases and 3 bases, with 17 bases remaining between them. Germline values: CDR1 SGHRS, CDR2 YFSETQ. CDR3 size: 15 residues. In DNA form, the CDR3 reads TGCGCCAGCAGCGGCGGGTTGGGAAAGTACTACGAGCAGTACTTC. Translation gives CASSGGLGKYYEQYF. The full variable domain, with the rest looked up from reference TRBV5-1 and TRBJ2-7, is KAGVTQTPRYLIKTRGQQVTLSCSPISGHRSVSWYQQTPGQGLQFLFEYFSETQRNKGNFPGRFSGRQFSNSRSEMNVSTLELGDSALYLCASSGGLGKYYEQYFGPGTRLTVT.

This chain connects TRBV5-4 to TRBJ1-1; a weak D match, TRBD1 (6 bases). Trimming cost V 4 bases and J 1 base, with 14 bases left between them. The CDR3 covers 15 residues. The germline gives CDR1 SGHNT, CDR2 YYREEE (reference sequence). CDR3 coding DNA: TGTGCCAGCAGCACCGTCCCGGGACAGAACACTGAAGCTTTCTTT. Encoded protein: CASSTVPGQNTEAFF. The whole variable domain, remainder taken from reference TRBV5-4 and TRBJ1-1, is ETGVTQSPTHLIKTRGQQVTLRCSSQSGHNTVSWYQQALGQGPQFIFQYYREEENGRGNFPPRFSGLQFPNYSSELNVNALELDDSALYLCASSTVPGQNTEAFFGQGTRLTVV.

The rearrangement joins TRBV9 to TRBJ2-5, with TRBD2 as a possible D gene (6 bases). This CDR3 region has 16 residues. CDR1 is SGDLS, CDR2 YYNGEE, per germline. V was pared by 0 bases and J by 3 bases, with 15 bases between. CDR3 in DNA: TGTGCCAGCAGCGTAGGATTAGCGGAGGTAGAAGAGACCCAGTACTTC. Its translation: CASSVGLAEVEETQYF.

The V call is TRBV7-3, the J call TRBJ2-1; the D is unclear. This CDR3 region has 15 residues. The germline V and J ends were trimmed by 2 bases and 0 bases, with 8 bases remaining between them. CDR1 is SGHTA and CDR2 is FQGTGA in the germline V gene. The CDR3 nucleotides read TGTGCCAGCAGCTTATATGATAGCTCCTACAATGAGCAGTTCTTC. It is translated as CASSLYDSSYNEQFF.

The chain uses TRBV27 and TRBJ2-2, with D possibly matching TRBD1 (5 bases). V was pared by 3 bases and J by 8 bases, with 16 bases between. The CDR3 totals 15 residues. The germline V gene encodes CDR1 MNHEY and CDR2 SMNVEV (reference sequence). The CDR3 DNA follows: TGTGCCAGCAGTTTGCAGGGTCTATTAGTGGGGGAGCTGTTTTTT. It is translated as CASSLQGLLVGELFF.

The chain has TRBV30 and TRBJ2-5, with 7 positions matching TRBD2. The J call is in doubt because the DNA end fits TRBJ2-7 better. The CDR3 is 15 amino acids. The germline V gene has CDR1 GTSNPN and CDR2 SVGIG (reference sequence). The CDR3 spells CAWSPHGGLGYEQYF. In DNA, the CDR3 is TGTGCCTGGAGCCCGCACGGCGGACTAGGGTACGAGCAGTACTTC.

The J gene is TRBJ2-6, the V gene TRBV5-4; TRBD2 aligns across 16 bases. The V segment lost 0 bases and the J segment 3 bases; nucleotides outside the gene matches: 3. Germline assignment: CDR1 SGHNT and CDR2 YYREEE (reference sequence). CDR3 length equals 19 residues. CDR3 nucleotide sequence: TGTGCCAGCAGCTTGGCCGGGACTAGCGGGAGGGGTGGGGCCAACGTCCTGACTTTC. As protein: CASSLAGTSGRGGANVLTF.